This entry describes one T cell receptor beta chain. Its specificity is unknown. TCRdb's copy holds only in-frame clones and misses some; the assay was immunoSEQ multiplex PCR. The sample consists of 50,000 to 60,000 clones, under 75% of them appearing once. Antigen-specific CD4+ T cell clonotypes were called by their expansion after viral peptide-pool culture in ViraFEST. Subsequent to a culture period of 10 days, CD4+ T cells were isolated. Vaccinated recipients, who were negative for nucleocapsid antibodies, had no history of SARS-CoV-2 infection. The entry originates in a study of vaccination effects on CD4 cells after COVID-19. The source was CD4+ T cells from PBMCs cultured with SARS-CoV-2 spike peptides, collected before COVID-19 vaccination. The clonotype was recovered from a human donor who received a COVID-19 vaccine.

The CDR3 region is CASSISHSSGSGNTIYF. CDR3 nucleotide sequence: TGTGCCAGTAGTATCTCCCACAGCAGTGGCTCTGGAAACACCATATATTTT. This chain uses TRBV19 with TRBJ1-3; D is unresolved. Trimming took off 3 bases at V and 0 bases at J, with 15 bases between the two ends. CDR3 length equals 17 residues. Germline CDR1 LNHDA, CDR2 SQIVND (reference sequence).